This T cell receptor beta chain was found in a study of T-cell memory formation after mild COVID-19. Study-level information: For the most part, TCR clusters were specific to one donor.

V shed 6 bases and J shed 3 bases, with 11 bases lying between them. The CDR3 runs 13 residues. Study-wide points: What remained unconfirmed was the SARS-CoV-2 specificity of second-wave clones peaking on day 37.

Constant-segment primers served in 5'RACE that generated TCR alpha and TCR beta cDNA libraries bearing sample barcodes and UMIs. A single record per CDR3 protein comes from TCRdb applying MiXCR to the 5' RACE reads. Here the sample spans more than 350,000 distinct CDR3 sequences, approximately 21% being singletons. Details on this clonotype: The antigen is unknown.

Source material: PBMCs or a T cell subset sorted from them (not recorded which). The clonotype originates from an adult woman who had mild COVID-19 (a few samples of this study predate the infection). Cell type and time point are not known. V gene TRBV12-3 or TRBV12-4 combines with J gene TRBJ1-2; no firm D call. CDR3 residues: CASRSGHDYGYTF. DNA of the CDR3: TGTGCCAGCAGATCCGGCCACGACTATGGCTACACCTTC.